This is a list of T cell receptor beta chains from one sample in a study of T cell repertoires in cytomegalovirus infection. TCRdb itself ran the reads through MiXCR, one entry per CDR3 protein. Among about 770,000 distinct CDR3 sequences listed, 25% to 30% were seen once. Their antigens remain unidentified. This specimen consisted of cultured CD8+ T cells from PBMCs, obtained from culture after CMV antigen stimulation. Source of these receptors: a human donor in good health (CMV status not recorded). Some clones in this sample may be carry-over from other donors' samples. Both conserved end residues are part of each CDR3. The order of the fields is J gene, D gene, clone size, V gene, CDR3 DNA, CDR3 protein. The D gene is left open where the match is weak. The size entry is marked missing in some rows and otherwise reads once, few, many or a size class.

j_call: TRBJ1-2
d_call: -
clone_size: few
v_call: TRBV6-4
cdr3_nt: TGTGCCAGCAGTCCCGTGGGGCAGGGAGGTTATGGCTACACCTTC
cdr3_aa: CASSPVGQGGYGYTF

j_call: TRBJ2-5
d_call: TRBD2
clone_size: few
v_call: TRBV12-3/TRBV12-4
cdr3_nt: TGTGCCAGCAGAGCGGGGACCGCAGGGACCCAGTACTTC
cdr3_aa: CASRAGTAGTQYF

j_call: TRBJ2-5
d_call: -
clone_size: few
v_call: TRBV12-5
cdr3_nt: TGTGCTAGTGGCGCCCCCCCGGGCCTTCGCGGGGGCCGCCAAGAGACCCAGTACTTC
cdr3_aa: CASGAPPGLRGGRQETQYF

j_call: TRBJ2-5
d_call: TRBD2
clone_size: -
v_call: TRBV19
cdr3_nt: TGTGCCTGTTCGGCGGGAGGGGGCATCGAGACCCAGTACTTC
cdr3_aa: CACSAGGGIETQYF

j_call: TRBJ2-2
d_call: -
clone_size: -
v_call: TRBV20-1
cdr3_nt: TGCAGTGCTAGAGAAAGCACCCCTAAGGCCGGGGAGCTGTTTTTT
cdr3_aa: CSARESTPKAGELFF

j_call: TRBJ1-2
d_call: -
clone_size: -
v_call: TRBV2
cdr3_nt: TGTGCCAGCATTGGGAAGGCCATATACTATGGCTACACCTTC
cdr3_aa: CASIGKAIYYGYTF

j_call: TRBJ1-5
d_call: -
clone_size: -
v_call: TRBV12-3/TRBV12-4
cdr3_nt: TGTGCCAGCAGTCAGAACAGGCCAGAGGAGCCCCAGCATTTT
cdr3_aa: CASSQNRPEEPQHF

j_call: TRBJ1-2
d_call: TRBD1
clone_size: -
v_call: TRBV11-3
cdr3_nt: TGTGCCAGCAGCTCAAACAGGGGGCGAATTCTTTATGGCTACACCTTC
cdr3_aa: CASSSNRGRILYGYTF

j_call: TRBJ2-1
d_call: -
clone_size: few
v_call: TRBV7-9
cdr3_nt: TGTGCCAGCAGCGACTTCGACGGGGGACTGAGAAAAGAGCAGTTCTTC
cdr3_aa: CASSDFDGGLRKEQFF

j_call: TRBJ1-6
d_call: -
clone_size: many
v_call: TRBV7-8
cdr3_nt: TGTGCCAGCACCCAGGGGACCCTACGCCATAATTCACCCCTCCACTTT
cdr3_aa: CASTQGTLRHNSPLHF

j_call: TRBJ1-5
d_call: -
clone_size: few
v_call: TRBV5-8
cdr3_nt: TGTGCCAGCAGCCCCAGGCGTAGCAATCAGCCCCAGCATTTT
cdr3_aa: CASSPRRSNQPQHF

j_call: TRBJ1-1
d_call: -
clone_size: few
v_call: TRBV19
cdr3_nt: TGTGCCAGTGGACAGTTTGAAGCTTTCTTT
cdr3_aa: CASGQFEAFF

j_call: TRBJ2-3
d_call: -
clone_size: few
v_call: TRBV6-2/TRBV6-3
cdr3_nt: TGTGCCAGCAGAGAGACTACCGGGCCCACAGATACGCAGTATTTT
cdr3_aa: CASRETTGPTDTQYF

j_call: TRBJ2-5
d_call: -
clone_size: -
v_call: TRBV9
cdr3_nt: TGTGCCAGCAGCGTAGTCGCGTGGGAGACCCAGTACTTC
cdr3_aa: CASSVVAWETQYF

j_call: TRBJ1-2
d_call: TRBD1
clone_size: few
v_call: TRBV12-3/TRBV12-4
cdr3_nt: TGTGCCAGCAGATCCGGACAGGGGATCTATGGCTACACCTTC
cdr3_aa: CASRSGQGIYGYTF

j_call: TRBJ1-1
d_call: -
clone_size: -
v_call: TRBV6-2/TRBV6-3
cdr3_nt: TGTGCCAGCAGTCCCCGGTGGGAGAAGAATAGGAACACTGAAGCTTTCTTT
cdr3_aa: CASSPRWEKNRNTEAFF

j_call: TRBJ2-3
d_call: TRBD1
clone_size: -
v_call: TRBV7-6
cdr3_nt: TGTGCCAGCAGCTTAGCAGGGGGCATAACAGATACGCAGAATTTT
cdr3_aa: CASSLAGGITDTQNF

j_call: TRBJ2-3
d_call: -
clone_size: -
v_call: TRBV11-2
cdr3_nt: TGTGCCAGCAGCTTAGATAATTGGGCAGGGGGGACAGATACGCAGTATTTT
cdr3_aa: CASSLDNWAGGTDTQYF

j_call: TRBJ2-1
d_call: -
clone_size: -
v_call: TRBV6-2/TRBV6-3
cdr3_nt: TGTGCCAGCATCCACGGGGAGGTTAACTACAATAAGCAGTTCTTC
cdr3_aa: CASIHGEVNYNKQFF

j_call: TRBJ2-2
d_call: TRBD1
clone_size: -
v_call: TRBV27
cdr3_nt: TGTGCCAGCAGTTTAAGTAGGGGGCCCGGGGAGCTGTTTTTT
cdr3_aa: CASSLSRGPGELFF

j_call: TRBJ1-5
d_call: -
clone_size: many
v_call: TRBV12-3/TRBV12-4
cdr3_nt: TGTGCCAGCAGTTTTGGGGAGGGCAATCAGCCCCAGCATTTT
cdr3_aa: CASSFGEGNQPQHF

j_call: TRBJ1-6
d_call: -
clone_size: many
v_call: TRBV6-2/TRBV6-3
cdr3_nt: TGTGCCAGCAGTTACTCGATCGGAGTTAATTCACCCCTCCACTTT
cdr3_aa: CASSYSIGVNSPLHF